The 27 T cell receptor beta chains reported below all come from one sample, sequenced in a study of blood T cell repertoires in COVID-19. Using immunoSEQ multiplex PCR, the repertoire was profiled, and TCRdb retains in-frame clones only, with some absent. The sample yields around 250,000 clones, over 80% seen once. Sequenced material: peripheral blood. These receptors all come from a woman in her 40s who had recovered from COVID-19.

This clone was picked up a small number of times. V gene TRBV28 combines with J gene TRBJ1-5; D is possibly TRBD1 (5 bases). There are 13 residues in the CDR3. Germline values: CDR1 MDHEN, CDR2 SYDVKM. V shed 6 bases and J shed 7 bases, with 13 bases lying between them. CDR3 protein: CASSPWGGQPQHF. The CDR3 DNA is TGTGCCAGCAGCCCGTGGGGGGGGCAGCCCCAGCATTTT.

The chain joins TRBV4-1 to TRBJ1-1; D is possibly TRBD1 (6 bases). This CDR3 contains 14 residues. Germline loops: CDR1 MGHRA, CDR2 YSYEKL. The V end was cut by 7 bases, the J end by 0 bases, with 12 bases between. The CDR3 DNA follows: TGCGCCAGCACCCCGGACAGCTTGAACACTGAAGCTTTCTTT. Translating gives CASTPDSLNTEAFF.

V usage is TRBV5-6 and J usage is TRBJ2-1; unclear D gene. This CDR3 region has 15 residues. Germline-derived CDR1 and CDR2 are SGHDT and YYEEEE. The V end lost 2 bases, the J end lost 0 bases, and 9 bases lay between the germline ends. The CDR3 protein is CASSLSASSYNEQFF. The CDR3 DNA is TGTGCCAGCAGCTTAAGCGCGAGCTCCTACAATGAGCAGTTCTTC.

The rearrangement uses TRBV30 and TRBJ1-1; TRBD1 might be the D (5 bases). This CDR3 spans 13 amino acids. Germline V gene lookup returns CDR1 GTSNPN and CDR2 SVGIG (reference sequence). The V and J ends lost 1 base and 4 bases respectively, with 10 bases between them. The CDR3: CAWSAHQGTEAFF. The CDR3 nucleotides read TGTGCCTGGAGTGCCCACCAGGGCACTGAAGCTTTCTTT.

The chain joins TRBV12-3 or TRBV12-4 to TRBJ1-5; TRBD1 might be the D (5 bases). With 3 bases removed from V and 5 bases from J, the gap between germline ends came to 8 bases. The CDR3 is 13 amino acids. In nucleotides, the CDR3 is TGTGCCAGCAGTTTCGACAGTTATCAGCCCCAGCATTTT. Protein: CASSFDSYQPQHF.

V usage is TRBV2 and J usage is TRBJ2-1; TRBD2 aligns across 8 bases. CDR1 is SNHLY and CDR2 is FYNNEI in the germline V gene. CDR3 length: 14 residues. The V segment lost 8 bases and the J segment 2 bases; nucleotides outside the gene matches: 5. The DNA for the CDR3 is TGTGCCAGCCTCCAAGCGGGGGCCTACAATGAGCAGTTCTTC. Its protein is CASLQAGAYNEQFF.

The chain joins TRBV11-2 to TRBJ1-1, with D possibly being TRBD1 (6 bases). Trimming shortened V by 6 bases and J by 0 bases, and 14 bases separated the two germline ends. The CDR3 length is 15 residues. Germline CDR1 and CDR2: SGHAT and FQNNGV. In DNA form, the CDR3 reads TGTGCCAGCAGACCATCGCAGGGGCTGAACACTGAAGCTTTCTTT. The encoded protein is CASRPSQGLNTEAFF.

This sequence joins TRBV28 and TRBJ1-2, with 7 bases fitting TRBD1. This CDR3 spans 18 amino acids. Trimming cost V 2 bases and J 5 bases; bases outside gene matches: 17. Germline V gene lookup returns CDR1 MDHEN and CDR2 SYDVKM. CDR3: CASSLKTGNGLLLYGYTF. In DNA form, the CDR3 reads TGTGCCAGCAGTTTAAAGACAGGGAATGGTCTTCTTTTGTATGGCTACACCTTC.

CDR3 protein: CASSVPDFSFEPQHF. CDR3 DNA: TGTGCCAGCAGTGTCCCGGACTTCTCCTTTGAGCCCCAGCATTTT. The genes are TRBV2 and TRBJ1-5; D gene ambiguous. V dropped 4 bases and J dropped 8 bases, with 18 bases sitting between them. CDR1 is SNHLY and CDR2 is FYNNEI in the germline V gene. This CDR3 comprises 15 residues.

This rearrangement joins TRBV6-1 to TRBJ1-2, with a possible D match to TRBD1 (6 bases). The CDR3 runs 15 residues. Trimming removed 4 bases at V and 8 bases at J, with 20 bases between. Germline CDR1 MNHNS, CDR2 SASEGT. The DNA of the CDR3 is TGTGCCAGCAGTGCCCGACAGGCCCCTCCAAACGGCTACACCTTC. Translated, it gives CASSARQAPPNGYTF.

This clone was counted only a few times. J is TRBJ2-3 and V is TRBV29-1; 16 nucleotides line up with TRBD2. The CDR3 spans 16 residues. Germline loops: CDR1 SQVTM, CDR2 ANQGSEA. The V segment lost 6 bases and the J segment 4 bases; nucleotides outside the gene matches: 7. The CDR3 sequence is CSVGTSGGVSADTQYF. CDR3 sequence (DNA): TGCAGCGTCGGGACTAGCGGGGGGGTCTCGGCAGATACGCAGTATTTT.

The chain employs TRBV24-1 and TRBJ2-5; weak D call: TRBD1 (5 bases). The V gene's germline CDR1 is KGHDR and CDR2 SFDVKD. The CDR3 runs to 15 residues. V was trimmed by 3 bases and J by 1 base, leaving 11 bases between them. The chain's CDR3 is CATSDRTTAQETQYF. The CDR3 nucleotides read TGTGCCACCAGTGATCGGACAACAGCCCAAGAGACCCAGTACTTC.

V gene TRBV6-2 or TRBV6-3 combines with J gene TRBJ2-1; D perhaps matches TRBD1 (5 bases). V was pared by 0 bases and J by 8 bases, with 5 bases between. The germline CDR1 and CDR2 sequences are MNHEY and SVGEGT. The CDR3 has 12 amino acids. CDR3 DNA sequence: TGTGCCAGCAGTTACTCGGGGCATGAGCAGTTCTTC. Protein sequence: CASSYSGHEQFF.

Comments on this clone: This CDR3 is also generated by other DNA sequences in the sample. The CDR3 sequence: CASSEGGGDNEQFF. Written as DNA, the CDR3 is TGTGCCAGCAGTGAGGGCGGGGGGGACAATGAGCAGTTCTTC. The rearrangement uses TRBV2 and TRBJ2-1; 9 bases are a match to TRBD2. This CDR3 has 14 amino acids. J was trimmed by 5 bases and V by 3 bases; bases with no gene match: 2. The germline V gene has CDR1 SNHLY and CDR2 FYNNEI.

The V gene is TRBV24-1, the J gene TRBJ1-2, with D unclear. The germline gives CDR1 KGHDR, CDR2 SFDVKD. CDR3 length: 15 residues. Trimming removed 1 base at V and 8 bases at J, with 16 bases between. CDR3 in amino acids: CATSDFDRLVRGYTF. CDR3 nucleotide sequence: TGTGCCACCAGTGATTTTGACCGACTGGTTCGCGGCTACACCTTC.

This chain joins TRBV9 and TRBJ2-5; TRBD2 might be the D (6 bases). V shed 3 bases and J shed 9 bases, with 15 bases lying between them. Germline loops: CDR1 SGDLS, CDR2 YYNGEE. This CDR3 spans 13 amino acids. The CDR3 nucleotides read TGTGCCAGCAGCGCGGACTCCTGGGGGGCCCAGTACTTC. Translated: CASSADSWGAQYF.

The V and J genes are TRBV30 and TRBJ2-5; maybe TRBD1 (5 bases). This CDR3 contains 14 residues. Per germline, CDR1 GTSNPN and CDR2 SVGIG (reference sequence). The V gene lost 2 bases and the J gene lost 6 bases, with 16 bases spanning the gap. Written as DNA, the CDR3 is TGTGCCTGGAGTCTCCCCCCCAACAGGAAGACCCAGTACTTC. As protein: CAWSLPPNRKTQYF.

This sequence joins TRBV6-6 and TRBJ1-2, with TRBD1 matching 8 bases. The V gene end was trimmed by 6 bases and the J gene end by 5 bases; junction bases not matched to a gene: 11. This CDR3 region has 15 residues. From germline, CDR1 is MNHNY and CDR2 SVGAGI (reference sequence). CDR3 DNA: TGTGCCAGCAGCCCCCGGTCAGGGGGCGTATATGGCTACACCTTC. It specifies CASSPRSGGVYGYTF.

In nucleotides, the CDR3 is TGCGCCAGCAGCTTTGGGGGGAGCAATGAGCAGTTCTTC. This codes for CASSFGGSNEQFF. The J gene is TRBJ2-1, the V gene TRBV5-1, with TRBD2 as a possible D gene (6 bases). CDR1 and CDR2 (germline): SGHRS, YFSETQ. V lost 2 bases, J lost 6 bases, and 9 bases lay in between. This CDR3 region has 13 residues.

This chain joins TRBV11-2 and TRBJ2-5; 8 positions agree with TRBD1. Trimming took 2 bases from V and 6 from J; bases not matched to a gene: 5. The CDR3 runs 14 residues. Per germline, CDR1 SGHAT and CDR2 FQNNGV. The CDR3 sequence is CASSLLGRGQTQYF. CDR3 coding DNA: TGTGCCAGCAGCTTACTAGGCAGGGGGCAGACCCAGTACTTC.

This clone occurred once. This chain uses TRBV5-4 with TRBJ2-5; a weak D match, TRBD2 (6 bases). The germline V gene encodes CDR1 SGHNT and CDR2 YYREEE (reference sequence). This CDR3 region has 15 residues. V gave up 1 base and J gave up 4 bases, with 14 bases separating them. The CDR3 nucleotides are TGTGCCAGCAGCTTGAGGCGGGGCTCCGGAGAGACCCAGTACTTC. This codes for CASSLRRGSGETQYF. Full variable domain (missing parts from reference TRBV5-4 and TRBJ2-5): ETGVTQSPTHLIKTRGQQVTLRCSSQSGHNTVSWYQQALGQGPQFIFQYYREEENGRGNFPPRFSGLQFPNYSSELNVNALELDDSALYLCASSLRRGSGETQYFGPGTRLLVL.

This clone was seen only once. The J gene is TRBJ2-5, the V gene TRBV5-4; TRBD1 matches at 9 bases. Germline trimming cut 4 bases from V and 4 bases from J; bases unmatched to any gene: 5. The CDR3 length is 14 residues. Germline loops: CDR1 SGHNT, CDR2 YYREEE (reference sequence). In nucleotides, the CDR3 is TGTGCCAGCAGCGTATACAGGGGGCTAGAGACCCAGTACTTC. Its translation is CASSVYRGLETQYF.

The J gene is TRBJ2-3, the V gene TRBV3-1 (or the pseudogene TRBV3-2), with TRBD2 identical over 7 bases. J was trimmed by 3 bases and V by 3 bases; bases with no gene match: 9. Looked up from germline, CDR1 is LGHDT and CDR2 is YNNKEL (reference sequence). The CDR3 runs to 16 residues. CDR3: CASSQQLGGTTDTQYF. As DNA, the CDR3 is TGTGCCAGCAGCCAGCAGTTGGGGGGGACGACAGATACGCAGTATTTT.

This clone was counted between two and nine times. The chain couples TRBV10-3 to TRBJ1-5, with 9 nucleotides matching TRBD1. Germline loops: CDR1 ENHRY, CDR2 SYGVKD. This CDR3 has 16 amino acids. The junction had 9 bases not matched to a gene; V was cut back by 3 bases and J by 6 bases. CDR3 nucleotide sequence: TGTGCCATCAGTGACAAGACAGGGGGTGAGGTTCAGCCCCAGCATTTT. This gives the protein CAISDKTGGEVQPQHF.

The rearrangement links TRBV30 to TRBJ1-5, with 11 nucleotides matching TRBD1. CDR1 is GTSNPN and CDR2 is SVGIG in the germline V gene (reference sequence). CDR3 length equals 18 residues. With 0 bases clipped from V and 2 bases from J, the junction kept 9 bases outside the gene matches. The CDR3 spells CAWSVGGQGGRGNQPQHF. In nucleotides, the CDR3 is TGTGCCTGGAGTGTAGGGGGACAGGGGGGAAGAGGCAATCAGCCCCAGCATTTT. The whole variable domain, filled in from reference TRBV30 and TRBJ1-5, reads SQTIHQWPATLVQPVGSPLSLECTVEGTSNPNLYWYRQAAGRGLQLLFYSVGIGQISSEVPQNLSASRPQDRQFILSSKKLLLSDSGFYLCAWSVGGQGGRGNQPQHFGDGTRLSIL.

This clone appeared a single time. The CDR3 DNA sequence: TGTGCCAGCAGCCGCACGGGACACCACACAGATACGCAGTATTTT. Protein sequence: CASSRTGHHTDTQYF. The V gene is TRBV6-5, the J gene TRBJ2-3; possibly TRBD1 for D (6 bases). Germline V CDR1 and CDR2: MNHEY, SVGAGI. The CDR3 has 15 residues. V was clipped by 6 bases and J by 2 bases, with 15 bases between them.

This clone showed up just once. The J gene is TRBJ2-1, the V gene TRBV3-1 (or the pseudogene TRBV3-2); 12 bases align to TRBD2. Germline trimming cut 1 base from V and 4 bases from J; bases unmatched to any gene: 5. Germline V gives CDR1 LGHDT, CDR2 YNNKEL (reference sequence). The CDR3 runs 17 residues. CDR3 amino acids: CASSQGSSGGAYNEQFF. In DNA form, the CDR3 reads TGTGCCAGCAGCCAAGGCTCTAGCGGGGGGGCTTACAATGAGCAGTTCTTC.